The clone carrying this T cell receptor (beta chain) was found a few times. What it recognizes is unknown. Expressed TCRB transcripts were sequenced because the entire RNA isolate underwent reverse transcription. The data were produced by immunoSEQ multiplex PCR, yet TCRdb's version contains in-frame clones alone and is incomplete. The sample shows about 150,000 clones, around 10% of them seen only once. Trimming shortened V by 6 bases and J by 3 bases, and 18 bases separated the two germline ends. The CDR3 totals 16 residues. Germline lookup yields CDR1 SEHNR and CDR2 FQNEAQ (reference sequence). This sample was taken from a study of beta chain features in type 1 diabetes. The study, taken as a whole, reports: TCRB CDR3s were moderately but significantly shorter in Type 1 diabetes patients in all four CD4+ subsets.

Sequences were obtained from central memory CD4+ T cells from blood. The rearrangement links TRBV7-9 to TRBJ2-4; D might be TRBD2 (5 bases). This TCR derives from a man aged 30 to 45 with type 1 diabetes. This CDR3 is CASSSGSTRGKNIQYF. CDR3 DNA: TGTGCCAGCAGTTCAGGCTCTACCCGGGGCAAAAACATTCAGTACTTC.